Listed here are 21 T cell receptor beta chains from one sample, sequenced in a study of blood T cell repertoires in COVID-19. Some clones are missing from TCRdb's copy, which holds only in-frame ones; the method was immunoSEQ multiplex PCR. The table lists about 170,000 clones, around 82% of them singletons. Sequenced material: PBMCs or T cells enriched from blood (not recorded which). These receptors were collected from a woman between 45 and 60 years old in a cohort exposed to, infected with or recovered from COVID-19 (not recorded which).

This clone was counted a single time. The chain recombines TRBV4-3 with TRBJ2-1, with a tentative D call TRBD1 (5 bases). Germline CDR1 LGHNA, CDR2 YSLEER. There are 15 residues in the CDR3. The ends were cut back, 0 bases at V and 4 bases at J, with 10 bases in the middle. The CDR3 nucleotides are TGCGCCAGCAGCCAAGATCAACAGGATTACAATGAGCAGTTCTTC. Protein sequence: CASSQDQQDYNEQFF.

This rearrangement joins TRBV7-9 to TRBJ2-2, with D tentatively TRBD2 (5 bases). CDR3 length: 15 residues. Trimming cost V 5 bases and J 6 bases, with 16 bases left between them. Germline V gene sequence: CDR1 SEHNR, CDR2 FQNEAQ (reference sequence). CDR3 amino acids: CASSPGLEGPGELFF. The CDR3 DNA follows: TGTGCCAGCAGCCCCGGTCTTGAGGGCCCCGGGGAGCTGTTTTTT.

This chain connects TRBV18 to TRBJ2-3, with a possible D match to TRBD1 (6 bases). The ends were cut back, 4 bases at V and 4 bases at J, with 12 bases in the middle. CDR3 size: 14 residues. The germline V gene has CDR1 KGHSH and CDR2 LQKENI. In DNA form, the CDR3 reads TGTGCCAGCTCACTACAGGGATTGGCAGATACGCAGTATTTT. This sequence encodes CASSLQGLADTQYF.

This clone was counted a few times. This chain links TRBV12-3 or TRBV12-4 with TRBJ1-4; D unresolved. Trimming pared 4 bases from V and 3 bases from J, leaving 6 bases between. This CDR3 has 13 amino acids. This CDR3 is CASSSGSNEKLFF. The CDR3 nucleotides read TGTGCCAGCAGTTCCGGGTCTAATGAAAAACTGTTTTTT.

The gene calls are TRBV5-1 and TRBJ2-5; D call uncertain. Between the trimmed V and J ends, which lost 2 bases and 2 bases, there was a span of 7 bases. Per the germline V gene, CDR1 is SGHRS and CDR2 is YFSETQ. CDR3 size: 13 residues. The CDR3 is CASSFDTQETQYF. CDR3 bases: TGCGCCAGCAGCTTTGACACTCAAGAGACCCAGTACTTC. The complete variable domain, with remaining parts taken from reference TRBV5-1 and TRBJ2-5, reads KAGVTQTPRYLIKTRGQQVTLSCSPISGHRSVSWYQQTPGQGLQFLFEYFSETQRNKGNFPGRFSGRQFSNSRSEMNVSTLELGDSALYLCASSFDTQETQYFGPGTRLLVL.

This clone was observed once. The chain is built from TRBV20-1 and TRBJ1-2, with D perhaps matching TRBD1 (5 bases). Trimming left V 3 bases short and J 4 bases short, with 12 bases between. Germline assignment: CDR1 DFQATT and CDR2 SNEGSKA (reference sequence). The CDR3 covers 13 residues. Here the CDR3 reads CSASPDRPYGYTF. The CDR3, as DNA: TGCAGTGCTAGTCCCGACAGACCCTATGGCTACACCTTC.

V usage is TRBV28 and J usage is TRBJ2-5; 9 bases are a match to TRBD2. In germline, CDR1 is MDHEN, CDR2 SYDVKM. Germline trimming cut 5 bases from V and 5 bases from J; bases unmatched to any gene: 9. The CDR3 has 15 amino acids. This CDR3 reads CASSLVAGAGETQYF. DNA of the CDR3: TGTGCCAGCAGTCTTGTAGCGGGGGCGGGGGAGACCCAGTACTTC.

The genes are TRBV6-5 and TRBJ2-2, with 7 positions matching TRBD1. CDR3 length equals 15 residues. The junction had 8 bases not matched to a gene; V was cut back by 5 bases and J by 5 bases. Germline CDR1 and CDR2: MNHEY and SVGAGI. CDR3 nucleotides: TGTGCCAGCAGTAATCTCGGGACAGCTACCGGGGAGCTGTTTTTT. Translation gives CASSNLGTATGELFF.

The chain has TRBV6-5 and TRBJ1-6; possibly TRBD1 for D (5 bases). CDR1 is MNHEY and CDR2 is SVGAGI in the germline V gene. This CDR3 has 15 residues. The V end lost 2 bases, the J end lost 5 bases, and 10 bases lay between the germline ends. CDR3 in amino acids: CASSYGTANNSPLHF. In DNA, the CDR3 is TGTGCCAGCAGTTACGGGACTGCTAATAATTCACCCCTCCACTTT.

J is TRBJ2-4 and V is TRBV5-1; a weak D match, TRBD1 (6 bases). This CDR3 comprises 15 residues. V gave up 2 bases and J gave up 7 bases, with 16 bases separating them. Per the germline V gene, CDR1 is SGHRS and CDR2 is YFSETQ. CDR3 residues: CASSFGTPVGNIQYF. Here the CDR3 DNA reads TGCGCCAGCAGCTTCGGGACACCAGTAGGGAACATTCAGTACTTC.

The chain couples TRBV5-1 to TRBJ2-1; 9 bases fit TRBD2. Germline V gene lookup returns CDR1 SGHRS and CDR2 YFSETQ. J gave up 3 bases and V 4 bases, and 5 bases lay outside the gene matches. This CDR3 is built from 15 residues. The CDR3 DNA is TGCGCCAGCAGCACCGCTAGCGGGAACTACAATGAGCAGTTCTTC. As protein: CASSTASGNYNEQFF. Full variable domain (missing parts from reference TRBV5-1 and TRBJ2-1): KAGVTQTPRYLIKTRGQQVTLSCSPISGHRSVSWYQQTPGQGLQFLFEYFSETQRNKGNFPGRFSGRQFSNSRSEMNVSTLELGDSALYLCASSTASGNYNEQFFGPGTRLTVL.

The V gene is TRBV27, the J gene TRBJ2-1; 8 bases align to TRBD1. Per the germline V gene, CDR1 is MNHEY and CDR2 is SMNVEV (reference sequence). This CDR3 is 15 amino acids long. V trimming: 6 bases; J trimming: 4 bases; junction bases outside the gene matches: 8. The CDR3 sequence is CASRKGDRPYNEQFF. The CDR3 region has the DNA TGTGCCAGCAGAAAGGGGGACAGGCCATACAATGAGCAGTTCTTC.

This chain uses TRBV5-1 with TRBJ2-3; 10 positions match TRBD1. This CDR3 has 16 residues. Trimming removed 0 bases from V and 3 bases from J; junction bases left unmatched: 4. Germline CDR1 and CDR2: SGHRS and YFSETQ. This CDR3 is CASSLVAGQGTDTQYF. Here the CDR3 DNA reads TGCGCCAGCAGCTTGGTTGCGGGACAGGGGACAGATACGCAGTATTTT.

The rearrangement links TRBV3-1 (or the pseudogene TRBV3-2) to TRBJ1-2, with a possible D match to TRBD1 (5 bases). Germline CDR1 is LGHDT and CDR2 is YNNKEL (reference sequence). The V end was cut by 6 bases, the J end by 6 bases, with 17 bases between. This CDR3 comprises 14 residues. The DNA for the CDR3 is TGTGCCAGCAGACCCGGCCGGGGGAGGGATGGCTACACCTTC. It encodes CASRPGRGRDGYTF.

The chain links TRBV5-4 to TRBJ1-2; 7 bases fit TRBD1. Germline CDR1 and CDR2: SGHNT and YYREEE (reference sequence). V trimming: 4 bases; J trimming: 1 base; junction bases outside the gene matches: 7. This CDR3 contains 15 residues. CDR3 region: CASSSTRDSNYGYTF. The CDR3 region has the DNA TGTGCCAGCAGCAGCACCCGGGACAGTAACTATGGCTACACCTTC.

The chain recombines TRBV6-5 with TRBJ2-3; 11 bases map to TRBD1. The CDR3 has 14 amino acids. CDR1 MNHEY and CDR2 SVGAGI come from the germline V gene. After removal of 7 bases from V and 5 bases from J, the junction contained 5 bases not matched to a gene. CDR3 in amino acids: CASILDRGRDTQYF. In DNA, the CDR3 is TGTGCCAGCATTCTGGACAGGGGGCGAGATACGCAGTATTTT.

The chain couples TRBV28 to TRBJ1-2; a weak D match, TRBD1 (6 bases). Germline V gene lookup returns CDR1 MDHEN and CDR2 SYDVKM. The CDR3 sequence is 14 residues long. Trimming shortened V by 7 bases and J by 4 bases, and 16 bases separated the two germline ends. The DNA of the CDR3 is TGTGCCAGCAATCTACTGGTAGGGGGCTATGGCTACACCTTC. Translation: CASNLLVGGYGYTF.

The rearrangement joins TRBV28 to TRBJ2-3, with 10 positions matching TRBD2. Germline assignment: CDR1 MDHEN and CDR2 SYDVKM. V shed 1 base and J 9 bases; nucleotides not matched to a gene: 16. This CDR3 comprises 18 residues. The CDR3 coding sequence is TGTGCCAGCAGTTTATCGACGAGCGAGCTAGCGGGGGACACGACGCAGTATTTT. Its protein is CASSLSTSELAGDTTQYF.

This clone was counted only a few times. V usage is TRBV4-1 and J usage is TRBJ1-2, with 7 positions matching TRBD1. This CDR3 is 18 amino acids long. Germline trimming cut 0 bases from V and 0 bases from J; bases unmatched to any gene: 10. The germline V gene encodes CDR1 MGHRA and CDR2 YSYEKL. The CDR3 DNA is TGCGCCAGCAGCCAAGAGATCGCAGGGGGATTAACTAACTATGGCTACACCTTC. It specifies CASSQEIAGGLTNYGYTF.

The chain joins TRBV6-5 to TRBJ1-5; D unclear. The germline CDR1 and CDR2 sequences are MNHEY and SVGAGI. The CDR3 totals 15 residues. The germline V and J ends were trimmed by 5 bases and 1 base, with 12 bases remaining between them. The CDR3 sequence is CASSTTTPSNQPQHF. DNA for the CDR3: TGTGCCAGCAGTACCACGACTCCGAGCAATCAGCCCCAGCATTTT.

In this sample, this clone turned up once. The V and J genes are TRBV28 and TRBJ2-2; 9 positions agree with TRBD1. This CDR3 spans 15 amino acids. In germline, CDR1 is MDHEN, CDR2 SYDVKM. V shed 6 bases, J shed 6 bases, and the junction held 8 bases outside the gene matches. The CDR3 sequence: CASRRTGVVAGELFF. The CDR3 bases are TGTGCCAGCAGACGGACAGGGGTGGTCGCCGGGGAGCTGTTTTTT.